A single TCR beta chain is shown here with its context. This entry comes from a study of cytomegalovirus exposure and HLA in healthy donors. V trimming: 0 bases; J trimming: 6 bases; junction bases outside the gene matches: 1. The CDR3 contains 13 residues. Germline loops: CDR1 SGDLS, CDR2 YYNGEE. The PCR contained 60 Vbeta and 13 Jbeta primers. The protocol was immunoSEQ multiplex PCR, while the TCRdb copy is restricted to in-frame clones and leaves out a portion. The table lists around 120,000 clones, around 70% of them singletons. This chain links TRBV9 with TRBJ1-2; 8 nucleotides agree with TRBD1. The sample was PBMCs. The TCR sequence derives from a woman between 40 and 50 years old in good health and CMV-seronegative. The CDR3: CASSVEQGDGYTF. The DNA of the CDR3 is TGTGCCAGCAGCGTAGAACAGGGGGATGGCTACACCTTC.